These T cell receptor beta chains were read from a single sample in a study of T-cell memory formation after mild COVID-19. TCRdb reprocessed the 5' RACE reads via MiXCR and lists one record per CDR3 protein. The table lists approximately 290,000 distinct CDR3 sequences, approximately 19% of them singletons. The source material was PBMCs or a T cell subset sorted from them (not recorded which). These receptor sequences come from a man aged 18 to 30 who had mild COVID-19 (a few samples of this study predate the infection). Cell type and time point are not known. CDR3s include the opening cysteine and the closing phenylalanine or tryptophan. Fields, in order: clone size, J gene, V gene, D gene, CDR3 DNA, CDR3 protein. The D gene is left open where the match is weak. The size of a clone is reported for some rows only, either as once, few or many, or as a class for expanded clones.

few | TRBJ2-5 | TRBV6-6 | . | TGTGCCAGCAGCCTAGGCAGCCCCCAAGAGACCCAGTACTTC | CASSLGSPQETQYF
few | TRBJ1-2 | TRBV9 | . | TGTGCCAGCAGCGTTCAGGGTTATTATGGCTACACCTTC | CASSVQGYYGYTF
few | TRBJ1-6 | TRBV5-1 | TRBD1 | TGCGCCAGCGGACCGGGACAGGGTAATTCACCCCTCCACTTT | CASGPGQGNSPLHF
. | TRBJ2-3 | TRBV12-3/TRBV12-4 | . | TGTGCCAGCAGTTTATGGGCGAGTAGAGATACGCAGTATTTT | CASSLWASRDTQYF
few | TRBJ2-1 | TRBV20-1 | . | TGCAGTGCTAGAGAGACCAACCGGAATGAGCAGTTCTTC | CSARETNRNEQFF
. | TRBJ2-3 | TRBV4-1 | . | TGCGCCAGCAGCCAAGGTCGACAGTTCACAGATACGCAGTATTTT | CASSQGRQFTDTQYF
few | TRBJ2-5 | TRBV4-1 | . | TGCGCCAGCAGCCAAGGGGGGGGCCCAGAGACCCAGTACTTC | CASSQGGGPETQYF
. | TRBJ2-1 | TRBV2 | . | TGTGCCAGCAGTGGGGTCGGGTACAATGAGCAGTTCTTC | CASSGVGYNEQFF
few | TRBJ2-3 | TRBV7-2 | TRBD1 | TGTGCCAGCAGCGCCCGGGACAGGGAGGATACGCAGTATTTT | CASSARDREDTQYF
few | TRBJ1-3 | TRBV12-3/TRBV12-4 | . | TGTGCCAGCAGTTTGGAAGGACCTGACTCTGGAAACACCATATATTTT | CASSLEGPDSGNTIYF
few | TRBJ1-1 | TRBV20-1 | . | TGCAGTGCTAGAGATCGTGGGGGGCCCCGGCCTGAAGCTTTCTTT | CSARDRGGPRPEAFF
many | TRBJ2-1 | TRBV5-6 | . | TGTGCCAGCACCCCCCCGGGGCCCCGGGAGCAGTTCTTC | CASTPPGPREQFF
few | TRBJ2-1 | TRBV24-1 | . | TGTGCCACCAGTGATCCAAAACTAACAGGGAGCTCCTACAATGAGCAGTTCTTC | CATSDPKLTGSSYNEQFF
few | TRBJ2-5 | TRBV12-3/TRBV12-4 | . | TGTGCCAGCAGCTCCCCGGGGACATTAAAGACCCAGTACTTC | CASSSPGTLKTQYF
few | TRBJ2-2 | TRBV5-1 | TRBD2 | TGCGCCAGCAGCTGGTCAGCGGGAGGAGGAGCCGGGGAGCTGTTTTTT | CASSWSAGGGAGELFF
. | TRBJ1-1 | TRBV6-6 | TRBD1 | TGTGCCAGCAACTCAGGGGGCTCAGCTTTCTTT | CASNSGGSAFF
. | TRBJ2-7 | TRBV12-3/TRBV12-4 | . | TGTGCCAGCACCCAAGGGGTGGCCCCGACCTACGAGCAGTACTTC | CASTQGVAPTYEQYF
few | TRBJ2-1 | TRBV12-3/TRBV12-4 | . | TGTGCCAGCAGTTTAGCAGGGGGGCCCTACAATGAGCAGTTCTTC | CASSLAGGPYNEQFF
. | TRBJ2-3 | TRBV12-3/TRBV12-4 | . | TGTGCCAGCAGTCCAGGTTCAGTGACGCAGTATTTT | CASSPGSVTQYF
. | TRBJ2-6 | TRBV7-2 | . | TGTGCCAGCAGTTTCTCCGTCCCATTGACCGGCTCTGGGGCCAACGTCCTGACTTTC | CASSFSVPLTGSGANVLTF
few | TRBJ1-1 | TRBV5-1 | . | TGCGCCAGCAGCCCCGCCTGGAACGGGAACACTGAAGCTTTCTTT | CASSPAWNGNTEAFF
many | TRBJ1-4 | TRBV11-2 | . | TGTGCCAGCAGCTTAGACCCGGTGTATAATGAAAAACTGTTTTTT | CASSLDPVYNEKLFF
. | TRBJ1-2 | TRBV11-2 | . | TGTGCCAGCAGCTTACAAGAATCAAACTATGGCTACACCTTC | CASSLQESNYGYTF
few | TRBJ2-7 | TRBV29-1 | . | TGCAGCGTCGAGTCAATGTACGAGCAGTACTTC | CSVESMYEQYF
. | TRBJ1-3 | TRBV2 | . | TGTGCCAGCAGTGAATCGGTTGGAAACACCATATATTTT | CASSESVGNTIYF
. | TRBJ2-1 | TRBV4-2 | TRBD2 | TGTGCCAGCAGCCAAGGTCGGCGGGCTAGCGGCTACAATGAGCAGTTCTTC | CASSQGRRASGYNEQFF
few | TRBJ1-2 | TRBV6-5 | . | TGTGCCAGCAGTGGGGAGAACCCCAATCTAGGCTATGGCTACACCTTC | CASSGENPNLGYGYTF
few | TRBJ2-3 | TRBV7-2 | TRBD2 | TGTGCCAGCAACCTACTAGCGGGGGTTGCAGATACGCAGTATTTT | CASNLLAGVADTQYF
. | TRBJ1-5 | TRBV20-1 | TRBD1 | TGCAGTGCCGGGGACAGGGGAAATCAGCCCCAGCATTTT | CSAGDRGNQPQHF
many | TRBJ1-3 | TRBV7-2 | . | TGTGCCAGCAGCCCCCAAAGCGGGGTTGGAAACACCATATATTTT | CASSPQSGVGNTIYF
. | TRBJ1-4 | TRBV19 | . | TGTGCCAGTAAATCCCAGGAGAAGGAAAAACTGTTTTTT | CASKSQEKEKLFF
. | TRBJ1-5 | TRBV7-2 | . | TGTGCCAGCAGTACTAGCAATCAGCCCCAGCATTTT | CASSTSNQPQHF
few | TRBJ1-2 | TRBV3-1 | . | TGTGCCAGCAGCCGGACAGAGAGTAGGTATGGCTACACCTTC | CASSRTESRYGYTF
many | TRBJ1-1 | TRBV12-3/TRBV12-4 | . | TGTGCCAGCAGTCTAAGGGTAACTGAAGCTTTCTTT | CASSLRVTEAFF
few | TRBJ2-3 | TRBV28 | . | TGTGCCAGCAGTCCTCGGTGGGGAGTCCGGGATACGCAGTATTTT | CASSPRWGVRDTQYF
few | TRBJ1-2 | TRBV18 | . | TGTGCCAGCTCACCCATGGACAGCGATGGCTACACCTTC | CASSPMDSDGYTF
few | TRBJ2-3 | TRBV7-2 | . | TGTGCCAGCAGCTTAAACTCGGCGATGGATACGCAGTATTTT | CASSLNSAMDTQYF
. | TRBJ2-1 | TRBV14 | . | TGTGCCAGCAGCCAAGGGGCGGATTTCTACTCCTACAATGAGCAGTTCTTC | CASSQGADFYSYNEQFF
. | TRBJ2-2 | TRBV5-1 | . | TGCGCCAGCAGACTCCTAGAACTCGGGGAGCTGTTTTTT | CASRLLELGELFF
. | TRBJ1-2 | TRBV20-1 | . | TGCAGTGCAAGCCTCCGCCAGGGGTATGGCTACACCTTC | CSASLRQGYGYTF
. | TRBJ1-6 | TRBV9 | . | TGTGCCAGCAGCGATCAGGGATCACGTAATTCACCCCTCCACTTT | CASSDQGSRNSPLHF
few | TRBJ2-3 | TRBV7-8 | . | TGTGCCAGCAGCTTAAATGCAGGATGGGACACAGATACGCAGTATTTT | CASSLNAGWDTDTQYF
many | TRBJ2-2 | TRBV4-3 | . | TGCGCCAGCAGCCAAGATGGCGGTAGCCCCGGGGAGCTGTTTTTT | CASSQDGGSPGELFF
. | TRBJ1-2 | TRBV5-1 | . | TGCGCCAGCAGCTTGGCCAGCGTAGCGGACTATGGCTACACCTTC | CASSLASVADYGYTF
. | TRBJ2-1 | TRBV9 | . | TGTGCCAGCAGCCTGTCTAGCGTTTCCTACAATGAGCAGTTCTTC | CASSLSSVSYNEQFF
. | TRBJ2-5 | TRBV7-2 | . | TGTGCCAGCAGCGGGGCCCTCCAAGAGACCCAGTACTTC | CASSGALQETQYF
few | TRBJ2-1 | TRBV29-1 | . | TGCAGCGCTGAGCTAGGGATGGGTGAGCAGTTCTTC | CSAELGMGEQFF
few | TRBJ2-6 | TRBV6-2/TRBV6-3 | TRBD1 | TGTGCCAGCAGTACCACAGGGGCTGGGGCCAACGTCCTGACTTTC | CASSTTGAGANVLTF
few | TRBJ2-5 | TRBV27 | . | TGTGCCAGCAGTCGAAGGCGTTTCGAGACCCAGTACTTC | CASSRRRFETQYF
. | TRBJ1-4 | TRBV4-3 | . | TGCGCCAGCAGCCAAGAACCAATGGGGGAAAAACTGTTTTTT | CASSQEPMGEKLFF
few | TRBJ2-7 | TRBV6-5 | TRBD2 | TGTGCCAGCAGTTACGGGGGGGGAGAGCAGTACTTC | CASSYGGGEQYF
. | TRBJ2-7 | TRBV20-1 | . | TGCAGTGCTAGAATCGGGGGAGCTTCCTACGAGCAGTACTTC | CSARIGGASYEQYF
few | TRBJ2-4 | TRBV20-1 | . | TGCAGTGCTAAACCATACCACGGGGCCAAAAACATTCAGTACTTC | CSAKPYHGAKNIQYF
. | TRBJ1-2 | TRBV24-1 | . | TGTGCCACCGAGCTTGGCAGTACCTACACCTTC | CATELGSTYTF
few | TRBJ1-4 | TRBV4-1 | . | TGCGCCAGAAGCCAAGCCCCTCGGACACGACGTGAAAAACTGTTTTTT | CARSQAPRTRREKLFF